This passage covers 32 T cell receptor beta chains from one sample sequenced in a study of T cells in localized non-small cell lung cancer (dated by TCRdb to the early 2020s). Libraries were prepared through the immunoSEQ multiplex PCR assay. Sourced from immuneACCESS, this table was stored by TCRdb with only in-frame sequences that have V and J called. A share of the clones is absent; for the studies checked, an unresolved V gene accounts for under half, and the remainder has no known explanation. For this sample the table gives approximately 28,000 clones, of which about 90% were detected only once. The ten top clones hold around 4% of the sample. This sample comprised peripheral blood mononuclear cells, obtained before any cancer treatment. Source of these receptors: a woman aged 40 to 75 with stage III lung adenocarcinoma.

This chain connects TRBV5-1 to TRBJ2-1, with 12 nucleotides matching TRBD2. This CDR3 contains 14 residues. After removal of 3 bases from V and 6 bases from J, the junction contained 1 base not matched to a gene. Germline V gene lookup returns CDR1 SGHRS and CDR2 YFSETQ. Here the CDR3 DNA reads TGCGCCAGCAGCTCTAGCGGGAGGGTCAATGAGCAGTTCTTC. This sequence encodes CASSSSGRVNEQFF. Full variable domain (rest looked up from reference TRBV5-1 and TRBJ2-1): KAGVTQTPRYLIKTRGQQVTLSCSPISGHRSVSWYQQTPGQGLQFLFEYFSETQRNKGNFPGRFSGRQFSNSRSEMNVSTLELGDSALYLCASSSSGRVNEQFFGPGTRLTVL.

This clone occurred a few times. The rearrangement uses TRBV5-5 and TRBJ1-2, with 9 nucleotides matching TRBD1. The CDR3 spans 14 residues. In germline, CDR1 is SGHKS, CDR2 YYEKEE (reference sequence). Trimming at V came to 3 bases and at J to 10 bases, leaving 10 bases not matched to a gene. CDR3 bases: TGTGCCAGCAGCTCCCCCGGGACAGGGAGTGTCTACACCTTC. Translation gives CASSSPGTGSVYTF.

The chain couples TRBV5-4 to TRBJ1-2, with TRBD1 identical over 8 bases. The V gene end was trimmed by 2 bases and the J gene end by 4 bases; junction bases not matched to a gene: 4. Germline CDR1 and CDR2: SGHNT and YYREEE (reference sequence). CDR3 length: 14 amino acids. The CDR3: CASSFPGQGYGYTF. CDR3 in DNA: TGTGCCAGCAGCTTTCCTGGACAGGGCTATGGCTACACCTTC.

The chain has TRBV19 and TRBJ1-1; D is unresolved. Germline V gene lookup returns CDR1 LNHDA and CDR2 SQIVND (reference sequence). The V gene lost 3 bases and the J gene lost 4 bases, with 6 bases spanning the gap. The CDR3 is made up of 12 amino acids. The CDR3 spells CASSMGSTEAFF. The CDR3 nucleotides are TGTGCCAGTAGTATGGGTAGCACTGAAGCTTTCTTT.

CDR3 sequence reads: CASSPQGGGYTF. The CDR3 nucleotides are TGTGCCAGCAGTCCTCAGGGGGGTGGCTACACCTTC. The chain links TRBV6-6 to TRBJ1-2, with 7 bases lining up with TRBD1. Germline trimming cut 5 bases from V and 7 bases from J; bases unmatched to any gene: 4. Germline CDR1 and CDR2: MNHNY and SVGAGI (reference sequence). This CDR3 is 12 amino acids long.

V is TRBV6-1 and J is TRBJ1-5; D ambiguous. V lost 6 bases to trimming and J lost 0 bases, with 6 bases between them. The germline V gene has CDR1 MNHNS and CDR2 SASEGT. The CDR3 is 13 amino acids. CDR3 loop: CASSDNSNQPQHF. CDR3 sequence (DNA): TGTGCCAGCAGCGATAATAGCAATCAGCCCCAGCATTTT.

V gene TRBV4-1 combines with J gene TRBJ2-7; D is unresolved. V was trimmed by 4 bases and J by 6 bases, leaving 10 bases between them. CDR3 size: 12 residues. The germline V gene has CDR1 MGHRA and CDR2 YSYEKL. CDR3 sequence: CASSPPLGEQYF. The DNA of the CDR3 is TGCGCCAGCAGCCCCCCTCTTGGCGAGCAGTACTTC.

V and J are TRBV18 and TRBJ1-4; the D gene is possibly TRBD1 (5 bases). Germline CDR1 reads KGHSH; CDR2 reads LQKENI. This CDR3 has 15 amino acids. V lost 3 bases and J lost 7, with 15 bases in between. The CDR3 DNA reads TGTGCCAGCTCACCGTTCCGGGACGCCTCTGAAAAACTGTTTTTT. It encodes CASSPFRDASEKLFF.

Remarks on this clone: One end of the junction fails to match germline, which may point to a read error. This chain's CDR3 is CASSSGLAGPKHF. Here the CDR3 DNA reads TGTGCCAGCAGCTCTGGACTAGCGGGACCAAAGCACTTC. The rearrangement uses TRBV5-4 and TRBJ2-5; TRBD2 matches at 12 bases. This CDR3 has 13 residues. Germline lookup yields CDR1 SGHNT and CDR2 YYREEE (reference sequence).

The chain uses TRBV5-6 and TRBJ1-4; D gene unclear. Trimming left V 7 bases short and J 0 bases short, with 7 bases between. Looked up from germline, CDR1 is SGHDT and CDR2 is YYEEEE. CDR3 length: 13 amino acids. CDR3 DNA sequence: TGTGCCAGCGGAACTGCAACTAATGAAAAACTGTTTTTT. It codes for CASGTATNEKLFF. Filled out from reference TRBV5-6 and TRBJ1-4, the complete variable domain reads DAGVTQSPTHLIKTRGQQVTLRCSPKSGHDTVSWYQQALGQGPQFIFQYYEEEERQRGNFPDRFSGHQFPNYSSELNVNALLLGDSALYLCASGTATNEKLFFGSGTQLSVL.

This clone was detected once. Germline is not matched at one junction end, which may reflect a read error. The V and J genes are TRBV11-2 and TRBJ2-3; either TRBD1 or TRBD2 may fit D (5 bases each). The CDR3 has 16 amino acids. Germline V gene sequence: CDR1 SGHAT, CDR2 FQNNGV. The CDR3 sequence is CASSLDLRGPALRGDF. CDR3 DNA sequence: TGTGCCAGCAGCTTAGACTTGAGAGGTCCGGCTCTTAGAGGGGATTTT.

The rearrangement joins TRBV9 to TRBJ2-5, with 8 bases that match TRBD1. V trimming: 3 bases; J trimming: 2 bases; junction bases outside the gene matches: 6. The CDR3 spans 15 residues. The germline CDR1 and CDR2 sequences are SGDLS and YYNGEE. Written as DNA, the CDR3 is TGTGCCAGCAGCGCTCAGGGGGCTCGGCAAGAGACCCAGTACTTC. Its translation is CASSAQGARQETQYF.

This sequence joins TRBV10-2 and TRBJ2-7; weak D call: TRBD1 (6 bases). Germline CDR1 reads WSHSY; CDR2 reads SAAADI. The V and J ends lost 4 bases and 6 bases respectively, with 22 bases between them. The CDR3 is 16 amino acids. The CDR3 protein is CASSVRPTGLAGEQYF. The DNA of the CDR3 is TGCGCCAGCAGTGTTCGCCCAACAGGGCTAGCTGGCGAGCAGTACTTC.

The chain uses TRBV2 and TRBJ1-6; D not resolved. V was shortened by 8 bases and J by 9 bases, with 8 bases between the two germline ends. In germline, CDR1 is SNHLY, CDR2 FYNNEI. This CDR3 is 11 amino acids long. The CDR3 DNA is TGTGCCAGCGGAGGAGGTTCACCCCTCCACTTT. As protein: CASGGGSPLHF.

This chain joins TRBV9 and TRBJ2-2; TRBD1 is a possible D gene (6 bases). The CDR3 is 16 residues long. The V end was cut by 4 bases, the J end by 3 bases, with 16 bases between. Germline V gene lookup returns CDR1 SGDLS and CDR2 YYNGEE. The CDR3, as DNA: TGTGCCAGCAGCCCCTCGGACAGTTTGGACACCGGGGAGCTGTTTTTT. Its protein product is CASSPSDSLDTGELFF.

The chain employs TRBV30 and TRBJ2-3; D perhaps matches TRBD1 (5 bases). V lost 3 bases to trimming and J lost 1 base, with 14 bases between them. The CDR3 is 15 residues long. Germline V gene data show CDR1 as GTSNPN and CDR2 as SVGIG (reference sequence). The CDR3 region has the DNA TGTGCCTGGAGAAGGTCGGAAGGGGGCACAGATACGCAGTATTTT. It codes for CAWRRSEGGTDTQYF. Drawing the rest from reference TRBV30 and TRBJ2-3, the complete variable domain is SQTIHQWPATLVQPVGSPLSLECTVEGTSNPNLYWYRQAAGRGLQLLFYSVGIGQISSEVPQNLSASRPQDRQFILSSKKLLLSDSGFYLCAWRRSEGGTDTQYFGPGTRLTVL.

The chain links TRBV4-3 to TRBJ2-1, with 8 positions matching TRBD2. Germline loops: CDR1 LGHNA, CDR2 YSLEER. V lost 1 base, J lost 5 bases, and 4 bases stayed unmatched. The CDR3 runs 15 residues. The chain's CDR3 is CASSQGVTSDNEQFF. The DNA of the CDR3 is TGCGCCAGCAGCCAAGGTGTGACTAGCGACAATGAGCAGTTCTTC.

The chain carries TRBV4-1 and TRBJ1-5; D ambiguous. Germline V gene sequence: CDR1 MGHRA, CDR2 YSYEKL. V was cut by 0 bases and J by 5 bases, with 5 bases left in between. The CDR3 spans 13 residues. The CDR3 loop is CASSQEKYQPQHF. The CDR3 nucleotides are TGCGCCAGCAGCCAAGAAAAGTATCAGCCCCAGCATTTT.

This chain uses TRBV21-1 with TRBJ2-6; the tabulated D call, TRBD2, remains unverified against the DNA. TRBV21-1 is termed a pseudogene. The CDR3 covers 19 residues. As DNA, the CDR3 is TGTGCCAGCAGCAAAGGGAAGGCGCGGGAGGTCCCTGGGGCCAACGTCCTGACTTTC. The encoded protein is CASSKGKAREVPGANVLTF.

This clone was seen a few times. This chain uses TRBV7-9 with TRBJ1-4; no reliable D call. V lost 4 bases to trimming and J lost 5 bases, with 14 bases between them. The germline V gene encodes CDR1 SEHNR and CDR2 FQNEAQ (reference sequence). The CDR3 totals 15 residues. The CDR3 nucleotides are TGTGCCAGCAGCTGGGGTGACACCAGGAATGAAAAACTGTTTTTT. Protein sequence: CASSWGDTRNEKLFF.

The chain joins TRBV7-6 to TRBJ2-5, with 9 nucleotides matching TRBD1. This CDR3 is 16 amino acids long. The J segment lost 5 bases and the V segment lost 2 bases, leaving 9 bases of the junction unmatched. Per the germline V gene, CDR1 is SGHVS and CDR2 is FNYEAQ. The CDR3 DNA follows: TGTGCCAGCAGCTTAACTCCGGGACAGGGTTTCGAGACCCAGTACTTC. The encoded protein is CASSLTPGQGFETQYF. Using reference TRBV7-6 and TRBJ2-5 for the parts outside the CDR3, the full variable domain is GAGVSQSPRYKVTKRGQDVALRCDPISGHVSLYWYRQALGQGPEFLTYFNYEAQQDKSGLPNDRFSAERPEGSISTLTIQRTEQRDSAMYRCASSLTPGQGFETQYFGPGTRLLVL.

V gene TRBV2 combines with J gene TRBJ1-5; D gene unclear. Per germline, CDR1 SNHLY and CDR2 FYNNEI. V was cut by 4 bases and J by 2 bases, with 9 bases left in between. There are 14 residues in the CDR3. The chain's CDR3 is CASSGIGGNQPQHF. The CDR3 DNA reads TGTGCCAGCAGTGGGATCGGGGGCAATCAGCCCCAGCATTTT.

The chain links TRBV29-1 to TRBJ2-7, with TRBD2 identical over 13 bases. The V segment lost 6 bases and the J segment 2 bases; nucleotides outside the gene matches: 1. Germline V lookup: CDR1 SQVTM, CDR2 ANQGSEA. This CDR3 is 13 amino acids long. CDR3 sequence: CSVGTSGTYEQYF. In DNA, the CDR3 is TGCAGCGTAGGGACTAGCGGGACCTACGAGCAGTACTTC.

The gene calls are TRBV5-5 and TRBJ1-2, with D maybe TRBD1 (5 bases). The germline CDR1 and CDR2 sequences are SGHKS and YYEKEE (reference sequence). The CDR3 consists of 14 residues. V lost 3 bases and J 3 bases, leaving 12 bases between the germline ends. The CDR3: CASSWKGEDYGYTF. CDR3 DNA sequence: TGTGCCAGCAGCTGGAAAGGGGAGGACTATGGCTACACCTTC.

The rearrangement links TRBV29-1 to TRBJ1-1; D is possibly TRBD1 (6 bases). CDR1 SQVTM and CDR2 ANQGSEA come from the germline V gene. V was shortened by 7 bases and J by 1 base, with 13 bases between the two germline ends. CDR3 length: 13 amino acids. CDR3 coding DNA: TGCAGCGCGAAATTACAGGGGAACACTGAAGCTTTCTTT. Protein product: CSAKLQGNTEAFF. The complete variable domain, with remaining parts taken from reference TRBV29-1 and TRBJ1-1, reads SAVISQKPSRDICQRGTSLTIQCQVDSQVTMMFWYRQQPGQSLTLIATANQGSEATYESGFVIDKFPISRPNLTFSTLTVSNMSPEDSSIYLCSAKLQGNTEAFFGQGTRLTVV.

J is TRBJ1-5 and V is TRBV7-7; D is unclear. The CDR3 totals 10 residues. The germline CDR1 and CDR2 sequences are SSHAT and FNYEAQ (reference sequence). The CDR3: CANLTSPQHF. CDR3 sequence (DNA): TGTGCTAACCTTACCAGCCCCCAGCATTTT.

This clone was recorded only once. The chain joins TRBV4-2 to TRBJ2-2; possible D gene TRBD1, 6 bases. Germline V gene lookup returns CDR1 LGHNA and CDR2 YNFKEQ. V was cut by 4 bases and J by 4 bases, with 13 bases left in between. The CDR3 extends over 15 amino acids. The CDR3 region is CASSPGARATGELFF. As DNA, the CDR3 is TGTGCCAGCAGCCCAGGGGCTAGGGCCACCGGGGAGCTGTTTTTT.

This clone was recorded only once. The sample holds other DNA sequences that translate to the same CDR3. The CDR3 sequence: CATSRDRAGGETQYF. The CDR3 DNA reads TGTGCCACCAGCAGAGACAGAGCGGGGGGGGAGACCCAGTACTTC. The chain combines TRBV15 with TRBJ2-5, with 10 nucleotides matching TRBD2. This CDR3 has 15 residues. The J segment lost 5 bases and the V segment lost 0 bases, leaving 3 bases of the junction unmatched. Looked up from germline, CDR1 is LNHNV and CDR2 is YYDKDF (reference sequence).

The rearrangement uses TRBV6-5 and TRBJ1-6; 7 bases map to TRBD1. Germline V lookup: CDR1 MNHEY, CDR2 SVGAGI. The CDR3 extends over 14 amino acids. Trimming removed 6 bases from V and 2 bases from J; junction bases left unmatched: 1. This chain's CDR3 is CASSGTAYNSPLHF. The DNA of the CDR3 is TGTGCCAGCAGCGGGACAGCCTATAATTCACCCCTCCACTTT.

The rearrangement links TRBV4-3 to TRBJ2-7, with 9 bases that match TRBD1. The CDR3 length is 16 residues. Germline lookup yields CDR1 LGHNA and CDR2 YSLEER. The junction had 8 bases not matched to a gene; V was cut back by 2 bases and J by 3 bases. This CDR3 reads CASSQLTGGAYYEQYF. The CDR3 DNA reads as TGCGCCAGCAGCCAACTCACAGGGGGCGCATACTACGAGCAGTACTTC.

The CDR3 loop is CASRGGYGYTF. The CDR3 DNA follows: TGTGCCAGCCGCGGGGGCTATGGCTACACCTTC. V gene TRBV6-5 combines with J gene TRBJ1-2; D possibly corresponds to TRBD1 (5 bases). Trimming removed 8 bases at V and 4 bases at J, with 8 bases between. The CDR3 has 11 residues. From germline, CDR1 is MNHEY and CDR2 SVGAGI.

For the CDR3, the DNA is TGTGCCATCAGTCGGGAGGGCAGCACAGATACGCAGTATTTT. Protein: CAISREGSTDTQYF. This chain uses TRBV10-3 with TRBJ2-3, with 8 positions matching TRBD2. The CDR3 runs 14 residues. CDR1 is ENHRY and CDR2 is SYGVKD in the germline V gene. J was trimmed by 0 bases and V by 5 bases; bases with no gene match: 1.